This TCR beta chain was obtained from a study of beta chain features in type 1 diabetes. Germline CDR1 is LNHNV and CDR2 is YYDKDF (reference sequence). V was cut by 2 bases and J by 8 bases, with 16 bases left in between. The CDR3 totals 15 residues. Expressed TCRB transcripts were sequenced, since all the RNA that had been isolated was reverse transcribed. Assay used: immunoSEQ multiplex PCR; TCRdb lists only in-frame clones, some missing. The sample records around 500,000 clones, over 25% being singletons. Specimen: naive CD4+ T cells from blood. V and J are TRBV15 and TRBJ2-1, with D tentatively TRBD2 (5 bases). The TCR was taken from a young man in good health. The CDR3 region is CATSRRIRRFDEQFF. The CDR3 nucleotides are TGTGCCACCAGCAGAAGAATAAGGAGGTTCGATGAGCAGTTCTTC. Full variable domain (outside the CDR3, taken from reference TRBV15 and TRBJ2-1): DAMVIQNPRYQVTQFGKPVTLSCSQTLNHNVMYWYQQKSSQAPKLLFHYYDKDFNNEADTPDNFQSRRPNTSFCFLDIRSPGLGDTAMYLCATSRRIRRFDEQFFGPGTRLTVL.